This T cell receptor (beta chain) came from a study of blood T cell repertoires in COVID-19. This CDR3 has 12 residues. From germline, CDR1 is ENHRY and CDR2 SYGVKD. V shed 7 bases and J 9 bases; nucleotides not matched to a gene: 4. Method: immunoSEQ multiplex PCR; TCRdb's copy keeps in-frame clones and lacks some. This sample has 150,000 to 200,000 clones; about four fifths occur once, and the top ten carry around 5.4%. Sequencing was carried out using peripheral blood. This receptor was obtained from a woman aged 40 to 50 with COVID-19, enrolled during active disease. This chain joins TRBV10-3 and TRBJ2-7, with TRBD1 matching over 12 bases. This CDR3 is CAIKGQGAWQYF. CDR3 coding DNA: TGTGCCATCAAGGGACAGGGGGCTTGGCAGTACTTC.